The next 27 T cell receptor beta chains were all read from a single sample in a study of cytotoxic CD8 clonotypes in ibrutinib-treated CLL. The protocol was immunoSEQ multiplex PCR, while the TCRdb copy is restricted to in-frame clones and leaves out a portion. The sample consists of 35,000 to 40,000 clones, 49% of them appearing once. The sequencing used PBMCs, collected before ibrutinib treatment. Receptors originate from a human donor with chronic lymphocytic leukemia.

This clone has ten or more counts. The J gene is TRBJ2-1, the V gene TRBV6-4, with a possible D match to TRBD1 (6 bases). CDR3 length: 15 amino acids. CDR1 is MRHNA and CDR2 is SNTAGT in the germline V gene. V gave up 6 bases and J gave up 5 bases, with 17 bases separating them. CDR3 region: CASRSTGFMDNEQFF. The CDR3 DNA reads TGTGCCAGCAGAAGTACAGGGTTTATGGACAATGAGCAGTTCTTC.

The chain carries TRBV4-2 and TRBJ1-4, with TRBD1 matching over 11 bases. V was pared by 3 bases and J by 8 bases, with 11 bases of the junction left unmatched. This CDR3 spans 17 amino acids. In germline, CDR1 is LGHNA, CDR2 YNFKEQ. The CDR3: CASSQNPGQGVGEKLFF. The CDR3 DNA is TGTGCCAGCAGCCAGAACCCGGGACAGGGGGTGGGGGAAAAACTGTTTTTT.

The V and J genes are TRBV29-1 and TRBJ2-3, with TRBD2 identical over 14 bases. There are 16 residues in the CDR3. Germline V CDR1 and CDR2: SQVTM, ANQGSEA. V lost 4 bases, J lost 5 bases, and 8 bases stayed unmatched. The CDR3, as DNA: TGCAGCGTTGCGCCGACTAGCGGGGGGGTTAGAGATACGCAGTATTTT. Its protein is CSVAPTSGGVRDTQYF.

The chain combines TRBV9 with TRBJ2-2; D possibly uses TRBD1 or TRBD2 (6 bases each). The CDR3 covers 15 residues. Germline CDR1 SGDLS, CDR2 YYNGEE. V lost 1 base and J 5 bases, leaving 12 bases between the germline ends. CDR3 region: CASSVTGGGTGELFF. CDR3 nucleotide sequence: TGTGCCAGCAGCGTAACCGGAGGGGGGACCGGGGAGCTGTTTTTT.

In this sample, this clone is medium-sized. The V call is TRBV6-5, the J call TRBJ1-4, with 9 bases aligning to TRBD1. CDR1 and CDR2 from the germline V gene are MNHEY and SVGAGI. CDR3 length: 15 amino acids. The ends lost 1 base at V and 8 bases at J; junction bases unmatched: 5. CDR3 in DNA: TGTGCCAGCAGTTACTTGACAGGGGGGGAAGAAAAACTGTTTTTT. Protein product: CASSYLTGGEEKLFF.

The rearrangement uses TRBV27 and TRBJ2-2; D is possibly TRBD2 (5 bases). Looked up from germline, CDR1 is MNHEY and CDR2 is SMNVEV (reference sequence). The V end was cut by 2 bases, the J end by 4 bases, with 5 bases between. CDR3 size: 13 residues. CDR3 amino acids: CASSLRGTGELFF. DNA for the CDR3: TGTGCCAGCAGTTTACGGGGCACCGGGGAGCTGTTTTTT.

The V call is TRBV5-1, the J call TRBJ1-5; D is possibly TRBD1 (6 bases). Trimming left V 1 base short and J 3 bases short, with 11 bases between. The CDR3 is 15 amino acids. Germline V gene sequence: CDR1 SGHRS, CDR2 YFSETQ. CDR3 nucleotides: TGCGCCAGCAGCTTGTCGACAGGTACCAATCAGCCCCAGCATTTT. Its translation: CASSLSTGTNQPQHF.

This clone was detected a few times. The V and J genes are TRBV2 and TRBJ1-2; no firm D call. The V gene's germline CDR1 is SNHLY and CDR2 FYNNEI. V was clipped by 4 bases and J by 5 bases, with 8 bases between them. There are 12 residues in the CDR3. CDR3 region: CASSARPYGYTF. CDR3 bases: TGTGCCAGCAGTGCTAGACCTTATGGCTACACCTTC.

The gene calls are TRBV5-1 and TRBJ1-3; D unresolved. Germline loops: CDR1 SGHRS, CDR2 YFSETQ. The V end was cut by 2 bases, the J end by 3 bases, with 12 bases between. The CDR3 is made up of 15 amino acids. DNA of the CDR3: TGCGCCAGCAGCTTACATGACGGGGATGGAAACACCATATATTTT. Its translation: CASSLHDGDGNTIYF.

Here the CDR3 reads CASSRDAQSNTEAFF. As DNA, the CDR3 is TGTGCCAGTAGCCGGGACGCACAATCGAACACTGAAGCTTTCTTT. The chain recombines TRBV19 with TRBJ1-1; D might be TRBD1 (5 bases). The CDR3 runs to 15 residues. Trimming left V 6 bases short and J 1 base short, with 15 bases between. CDR1 and CDR2 from the germline V gene are LNHDA and SQIVND (reference sequence).

The rearrangement links TRBV7-3 to TRBJ1-2; possibly TRBD1 for D (6 bases). The CDR3 has 14 amino acids. V lost 5 bases and J 4 bases, leaving 14 bases between the germline ends. From germline, CDR1 is SGHTA and CDR2 FQGTGA. The CDR3 reads CASSEKGGGYGYTF. CDR3 bases: TGTGCCAGCAGCGAGAAGGGGGGAGGCTATGGCTACACCTTC.

This clone was detected only a few times. The genes are TRBV7-2 and TRBJ2-7; D unresolved. Germline CDR1 reads SGHTA; CDR2 reads FQGNSA. The length of the CDR3 is 14 residues. V lost 3 bases and J lost 0, with 9 bases in between. CDR3 bases: TGTGCCAGCAGCTTTCTACAGAGCTCCTACGAGCAGTACTTC. Translation: CASSFLQSSYEQYF.

This rearrangement joins TRBV19 to TRBJ2-1; TRBD1 agrees at 8 bases. CDR1 LNHDA and CDR2 SQIVND come from the germline V gene (reference sequence). The CDR3 covers 13 residues. V trimming: 7 bases; J trimming: 9 bases; junction bases outside the gene matches: 8. The CDR3 loop is CASTRGLVGEQFF. The CDR3 nucleotides are TGTGCCAGTACCAGGGGGCTGGTGGGTGAGCAGTTCTTC.

The chain joins TRBV6-5 to TRBJ2-5; D not certain. Trimming shortened V by 10 bases and J by 4 bases, and 16 bases separated the two germline ends. This CDR3 contains 13 residues. Per the germline V gene, CDR1 is MNHEY and CDR2 is SVGAGI. Written as DNA, the CDR3 is TGTGCCATTAGGCACGGGTTTGTAGAGACCCAGTACTTC. It is translated as CAIRHGFVETQYF.

The chain recombines TRBV15 with TRBJ2-7; D gene ambiguous. This CDR3 contains 13 residues. CDR1 LNHNV and CDR2 YYDKDF come from the germline V gene (reference sequence). Trimming shortened V by 0 bases and J by 1 base, and 4 bases separated the two germline ends. CDR3 protein: CATSRDRSYEQYF. CDR3 sequence (DNA): TGTGCCACCAGCAGAGACAGGTCCTACGAGCAGTACTTC.

This chain uses TRBV25-1 with TRBJ1-1; possibly TRBD1 for D (6 bases). Germline V CDR1 and CDR2: MGHDK, SYGVNS. V gave up 10 bases and J gave up 6 bases, with 15 bases separating them. The CDR3 extends over 12 amino acids. Here the CDR3 DNA reads TGTGCCACTATGGGGGGCGCGGCTGAAGCTTTCTTT. Translated: CATMGGAAEAFF.

This clone was seen more than once but under ten times. The chain joins TRBV6-1 to TRBJ1-2; D is undetermined. Germline V gene lookup returns CDR1 MNHNS and CDR2 SASEGT. The CDR3 runs 12 residues. V shed 4 bases and J shed 2 bases, with 5 bases lying between them. The CDR3 sequence is CASSARNYGYTF. The CDR3 bases are TGTGCCAGCAGTGCCAGAAACTATGGCTACACCTTC.

This clone turned up a few times. The rearrangement joins TRBV2 to TRBJ1-3, with D tentatively TRBD1 (5 bases). The CDR3 is made up of 16 amino acids. Germline V gene sequence: CDR1 SNHLY, CDR2 FYNNEI. V shed 3 bases and J shed 1 base, with 13 bases lying between them. The CDR3 DNA sequence: TGTGCCAGCAGTGAGCAGGGCACACGTTCTGGAAACACCATATATTTT. Translated, it gives CASSEQGTRSGNTIYF.

This clone was counted ten times or more. The chain uses TRBV14 and TRBJ1-1; no reliable D call. Germline V gene lookup returns CDR1 SGHDN and CDR2 FVKESK. The CDR3 spans 12 residues. The germline V and J ends were trimmed by 5 bases and 6 bases, with 10 bases remaining between them. The CDR3 reads CASSTITSEAFF. CDR3 sequence (DNA): TGTGCCAGCAGCACTATAACATCTGAAGCTTTCTTT.

The J gene is TRBJ2-1, the V gene TRBV20-1; D is uncertain. The CDR3 has 11 amino acids. Germline loops: CDR1 DFQATT, CDR2 SNEGSKA (reference sequence). The germline V and J ends were trimmed by 5 bases and 6 bases, with 8 bases remaining between them. The CDR3 protein is CSAEVSNEQFF. CDR3 DNA sequence: TGCAGTGCTGAGGTGTCCAATGAGCAGTTCTTC.

This rearrangement joins TRBV5-4 to TRBJ2-7; 8 positions match TRBD1. V lost 0 bases to trimming and J lost 7 bases; unmatched junction nucleotides: 15. This CDR3 has 17 residues. Germline CDR1 is SGHNT and CDR2 is YYREEE (reference sequence). CDR3 DNA: TGTGCCAGCAGCTTGGTTGGGAGCGGGCACAGGGGGAGGGAGCAGTACTTC. As protein: CASSLVGSGHRGREQYF.

The chain employs TRBV5-1 and TRBJ1-2; TRBD1 is a possible D gene (5 bases). Germline V gene lookup returns CDR1 SGHRS and CDR2 YFSETQ. The CDR3 covers 13 residues. Trimming removed 3 bases at V and 4 bases at J, with 10 bases between. The CDR3 nucleotides are TGCGCCAGCAGCTCAGGGAGGGGCTATGGCTACACCTTC. Amino acids: CASSSGRGYGYTF.

The chain joins TRBV7-8 to TRBJ2-7; 9 positions agree with TRBD1. Germline V gene data show CDR1 as SGHVS and CDR2 as FQNEAQ. The length of the CDR3 is 15 residues. The junction had 9 bases not matched to a gene; V was cut back by 5 bases and J by 4 bases. As DNA, the CDR3 is TGTGCCAGCAGCCTAACAGGGGGCCCCGTGTACGAGCAGTACTTC. Amino acids: CASSLTGGPVYEQYF.

Only a few counts were recorded for this clone. The chain has TRBV5-1 and TRBJ1-2, with TRBD1 identical over 8 bases. This CDR3 is 14 amino acids long. Germline V gene sequence: CDR1 SGHRS, CDR2 YFSETQ. Losses at the gene ends were 5 bases for V and 4 bases for J; bases not matched to a gene: 7. The CDR3 reads CASRDTGQVYGYTF. As DNA, the CDR3 is TGCGCCAGCAGGGACACGGGACAGGTCTATGGCTACACCTTC. The full variable domain, rest sourced from reference TRBV5-1 and TRBJ1-2, is KAGVTQTPRYLIKTRGQQVTLSCSPISGHRSVSWYQQTPGQGLQFLFEYFSETQRNKGNFPGRFSGRQFSNSRSEMNVSTLELGDSALYLCASRDTGQVYGYTFGSGTRLTVV.

This sequence joins TRBV4-1 and TRBJ2-1; D call uncertain. The CDR3 length is 14 residues. V gave up 1 base and J gave up 2 bases, with 6 bases separating them. Germline loops: CDR1 MGHRA, CDR2 YSYEKL. The DNA of the CDR3 is TGCGCCAGCAGCCAAGGCCAGACCTACAATGAGCAGTTCTTC. This sequence encodes CASSQGQTYNEQFF.

The sample holds one count of this clone. The CDR3 loop reads CASSFGLAGGPIDTQYF. For the CDR3, the DNA is TGTGCCAGCAGCTTCGGACTAGCGGGGGGGCCGATAGATACGCAGTATTTT. This chain links TRBV11-2 with TRBJ2-3, with 15 bases identical to TRBD2. J gave up 5 bases and V 3 bases, and 6 bases lay outside the gene matches. The CDR3 runs 17 residues. Germline CDR1 SGHAT, CDR2 FQNNGV.

In DNA, the CDR3 is TGTGCCAGCAGTTTATCCTCTGGAAACACCATATATTTT. Amino acids: CASSLSSGNTIYF. The chain employs TRBV27 and TRBJ1-3; D gene uncertain. This CDR3 is 13 amino acids long. V lost 0 bases and J lost 0, with 0 bases in between. In germline, CDR1 is MNHEY, CDR2 SMNVEV (reference sequence).